The clone carrying this T cell receptor beta chain is a singleton in its sample. Its specificity is unknown. The data stem from a study of OX40 agonist ivuxolimab in advanced cancers. Study details: Mean age approximately 59 years, range 23 to 79; 82.7% male. Eligibility admitted prior anti-PD-1, anti-PD-L1 or anti-CTLA-4 therapy; 40% to 50% had some. Study-wide results and limits: Certain nonresponders likewise exhibited a low normalized T-cell clonal expansion. Compared with CD4+, CD8+ T cells on average had more expanded clones.

Trimming removed 2 bases from V and 9 bases from J, with 18 bases in between. Germline CDR1 reads SGHDT; CDR2 reads YYEEEE. The CDR3 loop spans 16 amino acids. The assay was immunoSEQ multiplex PCR, and TCRdb's table has in-frame clones only and misses some. The table lists 100,000 or so clones, roughly 94% of them singletons. This specimen was CD4+ or CD8+ T cells sorted from blood, taken in a trial of the OX40 agonist ivuxolimab. This TCR was recovered from an adult with an advanced solid tumor such as melanoma, head and neck, liver or kidney cancer. The chain carries TRBV5-6 and TRBJ1-6; TRBD1 is a possible D gene (6 bases). The CDR3 reads CASSFTTGTRGSPLHF. The DNA for the CDR3 is TGTGCCAGCAGCTTTACCACCGGGACCAGGGGTTCACCCCTCCACTTT.